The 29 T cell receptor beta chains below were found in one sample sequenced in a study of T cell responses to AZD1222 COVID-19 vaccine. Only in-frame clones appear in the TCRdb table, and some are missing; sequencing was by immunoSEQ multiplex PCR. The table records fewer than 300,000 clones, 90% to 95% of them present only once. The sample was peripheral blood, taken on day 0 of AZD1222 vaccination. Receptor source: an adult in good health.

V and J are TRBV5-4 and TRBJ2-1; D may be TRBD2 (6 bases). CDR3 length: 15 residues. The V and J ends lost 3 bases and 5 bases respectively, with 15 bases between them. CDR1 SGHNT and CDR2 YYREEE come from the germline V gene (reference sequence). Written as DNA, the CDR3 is TGTGCCAGCAGCTCTACTAGCCTTACCGACAATGAGCAGTTCTTC. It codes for CASSSTSLTDNEQFF.

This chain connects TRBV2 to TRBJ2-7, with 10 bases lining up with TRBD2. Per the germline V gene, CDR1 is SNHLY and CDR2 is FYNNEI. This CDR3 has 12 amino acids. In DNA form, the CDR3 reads TGTGCTTCTAGCGGGGGCCCCTACGAGCAGTACTTC. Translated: CASSGGPYEQYF.

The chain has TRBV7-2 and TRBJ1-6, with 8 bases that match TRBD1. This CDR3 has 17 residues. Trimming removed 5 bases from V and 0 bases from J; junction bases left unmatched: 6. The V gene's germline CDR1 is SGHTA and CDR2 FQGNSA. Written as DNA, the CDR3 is TGTGCCAGCAGCCCAGGACAGGGCAGCTCCTATAATTCACCCCTCCACTTT. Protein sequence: CASSPGQGSSYNSPLHF.

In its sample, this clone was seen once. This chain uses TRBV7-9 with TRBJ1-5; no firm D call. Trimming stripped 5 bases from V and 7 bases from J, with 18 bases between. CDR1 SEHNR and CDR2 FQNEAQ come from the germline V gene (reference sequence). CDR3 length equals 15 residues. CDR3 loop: CASSPTGTLEQPQHF. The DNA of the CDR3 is TGTGCCAGCAGCCCGACGGGAACGTTAGAGCAGCCCCAGCATTTT.

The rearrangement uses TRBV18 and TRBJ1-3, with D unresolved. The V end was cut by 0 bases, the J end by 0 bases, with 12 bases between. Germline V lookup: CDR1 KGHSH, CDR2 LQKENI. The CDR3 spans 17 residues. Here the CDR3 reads CASSPPLGIYSGNTIYF. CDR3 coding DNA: TGTGCCAGCTCACCACCGCTGGGAATCTACTCTGGAAACACCATATATTTT.

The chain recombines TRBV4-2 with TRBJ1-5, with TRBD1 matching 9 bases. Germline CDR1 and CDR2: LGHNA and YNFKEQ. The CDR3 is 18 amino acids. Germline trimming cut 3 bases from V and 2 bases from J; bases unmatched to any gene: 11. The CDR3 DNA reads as TGTGCCAGCAGCCACCCGGGACAGGGCGGAGGGGGCAATCAGCCCCAGCATTTT. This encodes CASSHPGQGGGGNQPQHF.

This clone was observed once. The CDR3 DNA follows: TGTGCCAGCAGCTTAGGGGGTGGGGGAGAGACCCAGTACTTC. Its translation is CASSLGGGGETQYF. The chain carries TRBV11-2 and TRBJ2-5; D might be TRBD1 or TRBD2, each matching 5 bases. Germline lookup yields CDR1 SGHAT and CDR2 FQNNGV. Deletions cut 1 base from V and 4 bases from J, with 10 bases between. The CDR3 length is 14 residues.

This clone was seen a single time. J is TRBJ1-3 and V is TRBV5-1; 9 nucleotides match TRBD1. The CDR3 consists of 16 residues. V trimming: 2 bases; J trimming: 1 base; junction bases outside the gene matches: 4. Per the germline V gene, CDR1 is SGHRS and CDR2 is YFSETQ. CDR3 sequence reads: CASSFTGGPSGNTIYF. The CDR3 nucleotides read TGCGCCAGCAGCTTTACAGGGGGCCCGTCTGGAAACACCATATATTTT.

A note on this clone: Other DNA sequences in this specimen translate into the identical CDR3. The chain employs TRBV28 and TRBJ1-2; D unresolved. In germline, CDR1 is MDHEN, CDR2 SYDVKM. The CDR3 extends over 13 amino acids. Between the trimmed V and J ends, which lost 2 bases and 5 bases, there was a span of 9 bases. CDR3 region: CASSLGQSYGYTF. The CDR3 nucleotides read TGTGCCAGCAGTTTAGGGCAGTCATATGGCTACACCTTC.

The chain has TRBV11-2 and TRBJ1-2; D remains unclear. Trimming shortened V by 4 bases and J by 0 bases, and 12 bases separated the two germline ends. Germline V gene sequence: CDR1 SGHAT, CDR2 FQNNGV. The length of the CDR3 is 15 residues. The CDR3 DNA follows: TGTGCCAGCAGCTCCCTCCGCGGGGCTAACTATGGCTACACCTTC. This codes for CASSSLRGANYGYTF.

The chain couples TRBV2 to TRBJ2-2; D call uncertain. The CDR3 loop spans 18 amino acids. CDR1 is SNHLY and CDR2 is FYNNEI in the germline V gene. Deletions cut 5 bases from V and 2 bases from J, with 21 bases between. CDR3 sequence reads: CASSPRGLLPGNTGELFF. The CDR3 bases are TGTGCCAGCAGTCCCAGAGGCCTTCTCCCCGGAAACACCGGGGAGCTGTTTTTT.

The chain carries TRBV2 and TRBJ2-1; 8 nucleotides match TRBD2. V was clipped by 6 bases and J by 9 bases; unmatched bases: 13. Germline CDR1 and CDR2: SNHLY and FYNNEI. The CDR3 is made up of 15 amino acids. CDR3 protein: CASRALAGRLGEQFF. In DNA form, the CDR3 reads TGTGCCAGCAGGGCCCTAGCGGGCCGTTTAGGTGAGCAGTTCTTC.

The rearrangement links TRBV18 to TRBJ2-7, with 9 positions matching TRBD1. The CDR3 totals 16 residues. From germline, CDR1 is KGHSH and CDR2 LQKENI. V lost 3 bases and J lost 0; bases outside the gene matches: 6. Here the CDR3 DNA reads TGTGCCAGCTCACCTGGGGGGACAGGGTACTCCTACGAGCAGTACTTC. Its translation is CASSPGGTGYSYEQYF.

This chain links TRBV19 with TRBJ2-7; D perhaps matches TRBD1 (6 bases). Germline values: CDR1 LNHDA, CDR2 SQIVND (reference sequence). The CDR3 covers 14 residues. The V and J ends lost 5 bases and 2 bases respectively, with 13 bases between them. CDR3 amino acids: CASSVRTAPYEQYF. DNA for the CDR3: TGTGCCAGTAGTGTACGGACAGCTCCCTACGAGCAGTACTTC.

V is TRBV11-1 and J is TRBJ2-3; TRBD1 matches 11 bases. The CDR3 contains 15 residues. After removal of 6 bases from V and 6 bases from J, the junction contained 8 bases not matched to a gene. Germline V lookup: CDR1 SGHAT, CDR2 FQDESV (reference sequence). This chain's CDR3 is CASRDRGLRLDTQYF. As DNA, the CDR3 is TGTGCCAGCAGGGACAGGGGGCTTCGGCTGGATACGCAGTATTTT.

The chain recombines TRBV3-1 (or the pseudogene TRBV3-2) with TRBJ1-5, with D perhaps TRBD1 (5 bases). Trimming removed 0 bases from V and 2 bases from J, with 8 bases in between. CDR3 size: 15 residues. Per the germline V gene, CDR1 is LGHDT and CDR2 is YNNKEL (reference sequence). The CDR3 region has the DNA TGTGCCAGCAGCCAAGATACGGGGGGCAATCAGCCCCAGCATTTT. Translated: CASSQDTGGNQPQHF.

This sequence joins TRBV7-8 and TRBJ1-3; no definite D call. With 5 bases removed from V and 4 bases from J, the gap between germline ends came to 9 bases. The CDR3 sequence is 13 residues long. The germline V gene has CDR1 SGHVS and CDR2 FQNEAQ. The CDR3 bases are TGTGCCAGCAGCCCAAGGGTGGGAAACACCATATATTTT. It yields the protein CASSPRVGNTIYF.

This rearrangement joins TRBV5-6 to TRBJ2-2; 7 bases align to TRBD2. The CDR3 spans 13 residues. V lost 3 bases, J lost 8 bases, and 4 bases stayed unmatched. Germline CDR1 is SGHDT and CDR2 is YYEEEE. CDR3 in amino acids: CASSSPGGGELFF. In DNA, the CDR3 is TGTGCCAGCAGCTCCCCGGGGGGAGGGGAGCTGTTTTTT.

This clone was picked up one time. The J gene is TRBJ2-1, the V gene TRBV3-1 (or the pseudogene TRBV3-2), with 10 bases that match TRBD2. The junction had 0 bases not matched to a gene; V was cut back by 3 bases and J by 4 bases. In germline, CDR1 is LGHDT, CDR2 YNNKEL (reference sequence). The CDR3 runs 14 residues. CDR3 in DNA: TGTGCCAGCAGCCAGACTAGCGGGTACAATGAGCAGTTCTTC. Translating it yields CASSQTSGYNEQFF.

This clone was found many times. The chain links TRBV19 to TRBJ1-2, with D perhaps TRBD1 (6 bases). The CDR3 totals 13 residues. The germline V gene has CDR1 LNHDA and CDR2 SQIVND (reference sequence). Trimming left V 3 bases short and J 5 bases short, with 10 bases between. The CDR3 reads CASSISGQYGYTF. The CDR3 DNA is TGTGCCAGTAGTATCTCCGGACAGTATGGCTACACCTTC.

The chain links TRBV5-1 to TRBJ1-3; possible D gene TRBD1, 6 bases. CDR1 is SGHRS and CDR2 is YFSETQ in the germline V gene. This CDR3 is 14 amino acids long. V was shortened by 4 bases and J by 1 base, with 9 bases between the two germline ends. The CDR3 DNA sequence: TGCGCCAGCAGCGCGCAGGGGTCTGGAAACACCATATATTTT. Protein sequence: CASSAQGSGNTIYF.

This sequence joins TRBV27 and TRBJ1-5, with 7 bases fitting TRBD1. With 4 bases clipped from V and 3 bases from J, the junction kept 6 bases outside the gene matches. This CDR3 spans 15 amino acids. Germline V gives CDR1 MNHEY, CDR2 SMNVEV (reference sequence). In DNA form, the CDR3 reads TGTGCCAGCAGTTCACGAGGGACAGACAATCAGCCCCAGCATTTT. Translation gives CASSSRGTDNQPQHF.

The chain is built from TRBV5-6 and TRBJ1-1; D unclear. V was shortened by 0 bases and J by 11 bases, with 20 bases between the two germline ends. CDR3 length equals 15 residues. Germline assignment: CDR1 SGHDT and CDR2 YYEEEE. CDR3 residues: CASSLGTGNTLKAFF. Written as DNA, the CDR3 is TGTGCCAGCAGCTTGGGTACGGGGAATACACTGAAGGCTTTCTTT.

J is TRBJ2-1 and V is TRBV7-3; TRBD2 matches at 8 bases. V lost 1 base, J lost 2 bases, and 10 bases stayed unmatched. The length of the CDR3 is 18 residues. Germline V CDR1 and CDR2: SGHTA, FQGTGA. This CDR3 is CASSLMAGGALAYNEQFF. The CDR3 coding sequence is TGTGCCAGCAGCTTAATGGCCGGGGGGGCCCTTGCCTACAATGAGCAGTTCTTC.

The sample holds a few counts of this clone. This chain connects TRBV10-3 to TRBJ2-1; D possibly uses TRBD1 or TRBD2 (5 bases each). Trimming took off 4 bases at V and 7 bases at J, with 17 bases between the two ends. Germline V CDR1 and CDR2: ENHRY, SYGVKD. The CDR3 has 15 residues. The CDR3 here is CAISGQGLGVNEQFF. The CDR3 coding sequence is TGTGCCATCAGTGGCCAGGGATTGGGGGTAAATGAGCAGTTCTTC.

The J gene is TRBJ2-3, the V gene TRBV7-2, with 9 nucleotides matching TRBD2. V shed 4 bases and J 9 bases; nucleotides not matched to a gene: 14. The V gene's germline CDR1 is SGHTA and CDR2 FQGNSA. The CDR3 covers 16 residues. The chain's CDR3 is CASSSNSGGFGITQYF. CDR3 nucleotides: TGTGCCAGCAGCTCCAACAGCGGGGGGTTTGGGATCACGCAGTATTTT.

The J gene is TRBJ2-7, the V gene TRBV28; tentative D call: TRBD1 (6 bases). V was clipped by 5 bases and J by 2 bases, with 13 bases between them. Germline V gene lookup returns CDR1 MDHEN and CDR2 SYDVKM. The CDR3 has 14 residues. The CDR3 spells CASSPGDTPYEQYF. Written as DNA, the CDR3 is TGTGCCAGCAGTCCTGGGGACACCCCCTACGAGCAGTACTTC.

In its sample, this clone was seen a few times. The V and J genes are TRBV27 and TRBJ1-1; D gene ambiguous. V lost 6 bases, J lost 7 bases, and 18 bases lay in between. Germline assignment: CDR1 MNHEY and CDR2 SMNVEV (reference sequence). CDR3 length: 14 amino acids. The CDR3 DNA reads TGTGCCAGCAGCCCCCCCACGGGGTTGGGTGAAGCTTTCTTT. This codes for CASSPPTGLGEAFF.

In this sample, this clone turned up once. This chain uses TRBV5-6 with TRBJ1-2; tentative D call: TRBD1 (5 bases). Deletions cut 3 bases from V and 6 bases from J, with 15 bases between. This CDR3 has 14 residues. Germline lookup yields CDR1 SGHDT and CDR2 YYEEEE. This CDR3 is CASSSEGRRDGYTF. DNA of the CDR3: TGTGCCAGCAGCTCGGAGGGACGGAGGGATGGCTACACCTTC.